This TCR beta chain was captured by sequencing in a study of cytomegalovirus exposure and HLA in healthy donors. Overall study findings and caveats: Other equally common chains were less clonally expanded than HLA-associated TCR beta chains, a later analysis showed.

The J segment lost 3 bases and the V segment lost 3 bases, leaving 5 bases of the junction unmatched. Germline V CDR1 and CDR2: SGDLS, YYNGEE. The CDR3 totals 15 residues. Vbeta (60) and Jbeta (13) primers were used in the PCR. Using immunoSEQ multiplex PCR, the repertoire was profiled, and TCRdb retains in-frame clones only, with some absent. The sample includes 90,000 to 100,000 clones. Concerning this clone itself: Its specificity is unknown.

The chain combines TRBV9 with TRBJ1-1, with TRBD1 identical over 10 bases. The origin of this receptor is a woman aged 30 to 39 in good health and CMV-seronegative. Material for sequencing was PBMCs. DNA for the CDR3: TGTGCCAGCAGCGCATCAGGACAGGGGGACACTGAAGCTTTCTTT. It encodes CASSASGQGDTEAFF.